This T cell receptor beta chain was recorded in a study of cytomegalovirus exposure and HLA in healthy donors. General study findings and limits: In a later analysis, a missense DCLRE1C variant was linked to TCR beta V- and J-gene trimming.

This CDR3 has 15 amino acids. V was shortened by 2 bases and J by 3 bases, with 11 bases between the two germline ends. Looked up from germline, CDR1 is SGHTA and CDR2 is FQGNSA. PCR primers comprised 60 Vbeta and 13 Jbeta primers. Produced via immunoSEQ multiplex PCR; TCRdb's table is partial and in-frame only. This table has about 94,000 clones, about 62% appearing once. The table lists this clone with a few counts. Its target is not known. This chain uses TRBV7-2 with TRBJ1-3; possibly TRBD1 for D (6 bases). The sequenced material came from PBMCs. The source of this sequence is a man between 25 and 39 years old in good health and CMV-seronegative. DNA for the CDR3: TGTGCCAGCAGCTTAAGCCCAGGGGTTGGAAACACCATATATTTT. Translating it yields CASSLSPGVGNTIYF.